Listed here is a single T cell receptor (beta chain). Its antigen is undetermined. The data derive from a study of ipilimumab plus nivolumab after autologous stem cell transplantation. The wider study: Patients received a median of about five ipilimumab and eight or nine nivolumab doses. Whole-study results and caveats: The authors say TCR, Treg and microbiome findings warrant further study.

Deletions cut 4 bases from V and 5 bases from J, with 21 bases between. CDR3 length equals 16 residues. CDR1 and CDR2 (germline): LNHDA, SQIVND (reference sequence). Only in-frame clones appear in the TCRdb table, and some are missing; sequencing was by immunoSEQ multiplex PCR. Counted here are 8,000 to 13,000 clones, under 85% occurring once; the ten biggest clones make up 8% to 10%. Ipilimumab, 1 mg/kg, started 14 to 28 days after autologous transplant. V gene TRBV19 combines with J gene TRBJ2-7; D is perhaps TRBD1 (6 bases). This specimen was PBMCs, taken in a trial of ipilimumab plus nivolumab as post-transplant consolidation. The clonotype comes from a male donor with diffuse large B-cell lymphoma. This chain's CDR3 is CASSKTLDSPPNEQYF. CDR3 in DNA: TGTGCCAGTAGTAAGACCTTGGACAGTCCCCCTAACGAGCAGTACTTC.